This is a list of T cell receptor beta chains from one sample in a study of shared clonotypes between healthy human individuals. Profiling relied on immunoSEQ multiplex PCR, and the TCRdb table lists in-frame clones only, not all of them. The top ten hold around 1.1% of the sample, which has around 2,000,000 clones, about 95% seen once. The sample comprised naive CD8+ T cells sorted from blood. These receptors came from a man younger than 35 in good health. CDR3s include the opening cysteine and the closing phenylalanine or tryptophan. A D gene is named only where the DNA matches it firmly. A clone size is listed for some rows: how often the clone was seen (once, few, many), or a class if it is expanded.

TRBV5-5,TRBD1,NA,TRBJ1-2,CASSLADLGTVLGYTF,TGTGCCAGCAGCTTGGCAGATCTGGGGACAGTCCTTGGCTACACCTTC
TRBV5-5,NA,NA,TRBJ1-1,CASSYYFPNTEAFF,TGTGCCAGCAGCTATTACTTTCCGAACACTGAAGCTTTCTTT
TRBV27,NA,NA,TRBJ2-1,CASSKLVLRDEQFF,TGTGCCAGCAGTAAATTAGTCTTAAGGGATGAGCAGTTCTTC
TRBV7-9,NA,NA,TRBJ1-3,CASSLAGPSGNTIYF,TGTGCCAGCAGCTTAGCAGGCCCCTCTGGAAACACCATATATTTT
TRBV4-3,TRBD2,NA,TRBJ2-2,CASSQPFSGSKIGELFF,TGCGCCAGCAGCCAACCATTCAGCGGGAGCAAAATCGGGGAGCTGTTTTTT
TRBV18,NA,few,TRBJ2-7,CASSPGDEQYF,TGTGCCAGCTCACCAGGGGACGAGCAGTACTTC
TRBV4-1,TRBD2,NA,TRBJ2-7,CASSQAGGLADPSYEQYF,TGCGCCAGCAGCCAAGCCGGTGGGCTAGCGGACCCTTCCTACGAGCAGTACTTC
TRBV19,NA,NA,TRBJ1-2,CASSITSTYGYTF,TGTGCCAGTAGTATCACGAGTACTTATGGCTACACCTTC
TRBV19,NA,NA,TRBJ1-2,CASSSPGLSYGYTF,TGTGCCAGTAGTAGTCCGGGGCTGAGCTATGGCTACACCTTC
TRBV27,NA,NA,TRBJ2-2,CASSFSYSNTGELFF,TGTGCCAGCAGTTTTTCCTACTCAAACACCGGGGAGCTGTTTTTT
TRBV5-6,TRBD1,NA,TRBJ2-2,CASRARDSLNTGELFF,TGTGCCAGCAGGGCCCGGGACAGCCTAAACACCGGGGAGCTGTTTTTT
TRBV9,NA,once,TRBJ1-2,CASSVGGLIYLDPRLANYGYTF,TGTGCCAGCAGCGTAGGAGGACTCATCTACCTGGACCCCCGGCTAGCTAACTATGGCTACACCTTC
TRBV6-5,NA,NA,TRBJ1-2,CASSYSLGNGYTF,TGTGCCAGCAGTTACTCGTTAGGGAATGGCTACACCTTC
TRBV11-2,TRBD2,once,TRBJ2-1,CASSMNSGRAANEQFF,TGTGCCAGCAGCATGAATAGCGGGAGGGCCGCGAATGAGCAGTTCTTC
TRBV27,TRBD2,NA,TRBJ2-1,CASSPIAGGPIDEQFF,TGTGCCAGCAGTCCCATTGCGGGAGGGCCAATAGATGAGCAGTTCTTC
TRBV19,TRBD1,NA,TRBJ2-3,CASAPGTGGITDTQYF,TGTGCCAGCGCTCCCGGGACAGGGGGCATCACAGATACGCAGTATTTT
TRBV19,NA,NA,TRBJ2-1,CASRRDREGDNEQFF,TGTGCCAGTAGGAGAGACAGGGAGGGTGACAATGAGCAGTTCTTC
TRBV7-9,NA,NA,TRBJ2-7,CASSLSTGAEEQYF,TGTGCCAGCAGCTTAAGTACGGGGGCGGAGGAGCAGTACTTC
TRBV28,TRBD2,NA,TRBJ2-1,CASRLAGGNEQFF,TGTGCCAGCAGGCTAGCGGGGGGCAATGAGCAGTTCTTC
TRBV9,NA,NA,TRBJ2-7,CASSNSYEQYF,TGTGCCAGCAGCAATTCCTACGAGCAGTACTTC
TRBV6-1,NA,NA,TRBJ2-5,CASSDPGQETQYF,TGTGCCAGCAGTGATCCCGGTCAAGAGACCCAGTACTTC
TRBV28,NA,NA,TRBJ1-1,CASTPPARILNTEAFF,TGTGCCAGCACCCCACCCGCGAGAATCCTGAACACTGAAGCTTTCTTT
TRBV10-3,NA,NA,TRBJ2-3,CAISERVAGSTDTQYF,TGTGCCATCAGTGAACGGGTAGCCGGGAGCACAGATACGCAGTATTTT
TRBV27,NA,NA,TRBJ2-7,CASTQLGGLGGYEQYF,TGTGCCAGCACTCAACTTGGGGGGCTGGGGGGTTACGAGCAGTACTTC
TRBV15,NA,NA,TRBJ2-3,CATRSDLTDTQYF,TGTGCCACCCGCAGCGACCTCACAGATACGCAGTATTTT
TRBV13,NA,NA,TRBJ2-6,CASSSGTPGANVLTF,TGTGCCAGCAGCTCAGGGACCCCGGGGGCCAACGTCCTGACTTTC
TRBV9,NA,NA,TRBJ2-3,CASNPEGQPWADTQYF,TGTGCCAGCAACCCTGAAGGACAGCCCTGGGCGGATACGCAGTATTTT
TRBV9,TRBD1,NA,TRBJ1-4,CASSVAETGREKLFF,TGTGCCAGCAGCGTAGCGGAGACAGGGCGAGAAAAACTGTTTTTT
TRBV4-1,TRBD2,NA,TRBJ2-7,CASSQGTSGVTYEQYF,TGCGCCAGCAGCCAAGGGACTAGCGGGGTTACCTACGAGCAGTACTTC
TRBV5-1,NA,NA,TRBJ2-6,CASLPGASGANVLTF,TGCGCCAGCCTCCCTGGAGCTTCAGGGGCCAACGTCCTGACTTTC